The 17 T cell receptor beta chains below all came from one sample that was sequenced in a study of blood T cell repertoires in COVID-19. The data were produced by immunoSEQ multiplex PCR, yet TCRdb's version contains in-frame clones alone and is incomplete. This repertoire shows about 100,000 clones, just under 80% found once; its top ten account for about 12%. The sequenced sample consisted of peripheral blood. These receptors were obtained from a woman aged 70-85 years with acute or convalescent COVID-19.

The gene calls are TRBV4-3 and TRBJ2-6, with 11 positions matching TRBD2. This CDR3 region has 18 residues. Germline CDR1 is LGHNA and CDR2 is YSLEER. The V segment lost 2 bases and the J segment 0 bases; nucleotides outside the gene matches: 3. This CDR3 is CASSQPGLAGSGANVLTF. CDR3 DNA: TGCGCCAGCAGCCAACCAGGACTAGCGGGCTCTGGGGCCAACGTCCTGACTTTC.

This clone was recorded once. The chain links TRBV10-3 to TRBJ2-1; 10 bases line up with TRBD1. The V and J ends lost 4 bases and 8 bases, in that order; junction bases with no gene match: 2. In germline, CDR1 is ENHRY, CDR2 SYGVKD. The CDR3 length is 13 residues. The CDR3 loop is CAISGQGAYEQFF. CDR3 nucleotide sequence: TGTGCCATCAGTGGACAGGGGGCCTATGAGCAGTTCTTC.

The V call is TRBV27, the J call TRBJ2-1; the D gene is possibly TRBD2 (8 bases). The ends were cut back, 10 bases at V and 6 bases at J, with 16 bases in the middle. This CDR3 spans 13 amino acids. Germline V CDR1 and CDR2: MNHEY, SMNVEV (reference sequence). CDR3 DNA sequence: TGTGCCACCACGGGAGGGGGCTTCAATGAGCAGTTCTTC. This translates into CATTGGGFNEQFF.

The V and J genes are TRBV5-1 and TRBJ2-1; 8 bases match TRBD1. In germline, CDR1 is SGHRS, CDR2 YFSETQ. The CDR3 runs 15 residues. J lost 6 bases, V lost 0 bases, and 5 bases had no gene match. CDR3 nucleotide sequence: TGCGCCAGCAGCTTGGCAGGACAGGGCGTCAATGAGCAGTTCTTC. Translation gives CASSLAGQGVNEQFF. Full variable domain (remainder filled in from reference TRBV5-1 and TRBJ2-1): KAGVTQTPRYLIKTRGQQVTLSCSPISGHRSVSWYQQTPGQGLQFLFEYFSETQRNKGNFPGRFSGRQFSNSRSEMNVSTLELGDSALYLCASSLAGQGVNEQFFGPGTRLTVL.

The chain links TRBV3-1 (or the pseudogene TRBV3-2) to TRBJ1-2; D gene unclear. Germline CDR1 is LGHDT and CDR2 is YNNKEL (reference sequence). Trimming left V 6 bases short and J 2 bases short, with 13 bases between. The CDR3 is 14 residues long. The CDR3 nucleotides are TGTGCCAGCAGTGGGAGGGAGTTAAACTATGGCTACACCTTC. This sequence encodes CASSGRELNYGYTF.

Only one count was recorded for this clone. The chain joins TRBV19 to TRBJ2-7; 9 bases are shared with TRBD1. V was pared by 3 bases and J by 1 base, with 7 bases of the junction left unmatched. The CDR3 length is 16 residues. CDR1 and CDR2 from the germline V gene are LNHDA and SQIVND (reference sequence). The CDR3 DNA sequence: TGTGCCAGTAGTATTCCGGGACAGGGCTATTCCTACGAGCAGTACGTC. Translating it yields CASSIPGQGYSYEQYV.

The J gene is TRBJ2-7, the V gene TRBV21-1; the table's D gene call, TRBD2, was not cross checked with the DNA. TRBV21-1 corresponds to a pseudogene. The CDR3 sequence is 18 residues long. CDR3 amino acids: CASSSRGTKTNLTYEQYV. The DNA for the CDR3 is TGTGCCAGCAGCTCTCGCGGGACGAAGACTAACCTTACCTACGAGCAGTACGTC.

This rearrangement joins TRBV5-1 to TRBJ1-1; 8 nucleotides line up with TRBD1. The CDR3 totals 16 residues. The germline V gene encodes CDR1 SGHRS and CDR2 YFSETQ. Trimming at V came to 0 bases and at J to 1 base, leaving 5 bases not matched to a gene. The chain's CDR3 is CASSLGTGRSNTEAFF. The CDR3, as DNA: TGCGCCAGCAGCTTGGGGACAGGGAGATCGAACACTGAAGCTTTCTTT.

The chain links TRBV10-3 to TRBJ2-7; 10 bases are a match to TRBD1. Losses at the gene ends were 6 bases for V and 2 bases for J; bases not matched to a gene: 4. Germline CDR1 is ENHRY and CDR2 is SYGVKD. The CDR3 contains 14 residues. CDR3 in DNA: TGTGCCATCAGCACCGGGACAGGGGCCTACGAGCAGTACGTC. Protein sequence: CAISTGTGAYEQYV.

The chain joins TRBV11-2 to TRBJ2-7, with 9 bases matching TRBD1. The CDR3 is 13 residues long. Germline trimming cut 3 bases from V and 4 bases from J; bases unmatched to any gene: 1. Germline V gene data show CDR1 as SGHAT and CDR2 as FQNNGV. Here the CDR3 reads CASSLGTGYEQYF. CDR3 DNA sequence: TGTGCCAGCAGCTTGGGGACAGGGTACGAGCAGTACTTC.

The CDR3 sequence: CASRPTGATANEKLFF. In nucleotides, the CDR3 is TGCGCCAGCAGACCGACAGGCGCGACAGCTAATGAAAAACTGTTTTTT. This sequence joins TRBV5-1 and TRBJ1-4; maybe TRBD1 (6 bases). The CDR3 spans 16 residues. Germline loops: CDR1 SGHRS, CDR2 YFSETQ. The V end was cut by 5 bases, the J end by 3 bases, with 17 bases between.

This rearrangement joins TRBV19 to TRBJ1-4; no clear D. V was clipped by 5 bases and J by 8 bases, with 12 bases between them. Germline values: CDR1 LNHDA, CDR2 SQIVND (reference sequence). There are 13 residues in the CDR3. The CDR3 DNA reads TGTGCCAGTAGTCGGACTAGGGTCGAAAAACTGTTTTTT. This codes for CASSRTRVEKLFF.

The chain carries TRBV7-9 and TRBJ1-4; D perhaps matches TRBD1 (5 bases). Trimming shortened V by 5 bases and J by 10 bases, and 17 bases separated the two germline ends. The germline V gene has CDR1 SEHNR and CDR2 FQNEAQ (reference sequence). The CDR3 extends over 14 amino acids. The CDR3 bases are TGTGCCAGCAGCGAGGACACCTTGAAGGGAAAACTGTTTTTT. Encoded protein: CASSEDTLKGKLFF.

The chain carries TRBV28 and TRBJ1-1; weak D call: TRBD1 (6 bases). Germline V CDR1 and CDR2: MDHEN, SYDVKM. V was trimmed by 8 bases and J by 4 bases, leaving 17 bases between them. This CDR3 is built from 14 residues. CDR3: CASPEQGSTTEAFF. For the CDR3, the DNA is TGTGCCAGCCCGGAACAGGGCTCTACCACTGAAGCTTTCTTT.

V is TRBV7-3 and J is TRBJ1-2; perhaps TRBD1 as D (6 bases). Deletions cut 3 bases from V and 2 bases from J, with 16 bases between. Germline V gene sequence: CDR1 SGHTA, CDR2 FQGTGA. This CDR3 has 16 residues. The CDR3 sequence: CASSFQGPGRNYGYTF. CDR3 in DNA: TGTGCCAGCAGCTTTCAGGGGCCGGGTAGAAACTATGGCTACACCTTC.

The chain is built from TRBV7-2 and TRBJ2-1; 10 bases map to TRBD2. The CDR3 runs to 15 residues. The V and J ends lost 5 bases and 3 bases, in that order; junction bases with no gene match: 4. CDR1 and CDR2 from the germline V gene are SGHTA and FQGNSA. The CDR3 protein is CASSTLAGIYNEQFF. The CDR3 DNA follows: TGTGCCAGCAGCACACTAGCGGGGATCTACAATGAGCAGTTCTTC.

The chain links TRBV9 to TRBJ1-6, with D perhaps TRBD1 (6 bases). CDR3 length equals 15 residues. Between the trimmed V and J ends, which lost 1 base and 7 bases, there was a span of 12 bases. Germline assignment: CDR1 SGDLS and CDR2 YYNGEE. CDR3 sequence (DNA): TGTGCCAGCAGCGTAAGGGACACCAGCAATTCACCCCTCCACTTT. It yields the protein CASSVRDTSNSPLHF. The whole variable domain, filled in from reference TRBV9 and TRBJ1-6, reads DSGVTQTPKHLITATGQRVTLRCSPRSGDLSVYWYQQSLDQGLQFLIQYYNGEERAKGNILERFSAQQFPDLHSELNLSSLELGDSALYFCASSVRDTSNSPLHFGNGTRLTVT.